This T cell receptor beta chain was identified during a study of T cells in Graves' hyperthyroidism and ophthalmopathy. RNA transcripts yielded amplified TCR beta CDR3 regions. The HTBI primer set was used in a first-round RT-PCR of the TCR CDR3. TCRdb ran MiXCR on the multiplex PCR reads and lists one entry per CDR3 protein. The repertoire holds approximately 400,000 distinct CDR3 sequences, around a sixth seen once, with roughly 7.7% in the top ten. The table lists this clonotype with many counts. V was shortened by 3 bases and J by 2 bases, with 15 bases between the two germline ends. Germline V lookup: CDR1 SGDLS, CDR2 YYNGEE. The CDR3 is 16 amino acids.

This chain links TRBV9 with TRBJ2-1; D not resolved. Material for sequencing was blood. The clonotype comes from a woman aged 18-29 years with Graves' hyperthyroidism. This CDR3 reads CASSADIGSAYNEQFF. CDR3 nucleotides: TGTGCCAGCAGCGCCGATATCGGGTCTGCCTACAATGAGCAGTTCTTC.